The 28 T cell receptor beta chains below all came from one sample that was sequenced in a study of T cell responses to AZD1222 COVID-19 vaccine. Measured with immunoSEQ multiplex PCR; TCRdb has only the in-frame clones, and not every one. The sample lists roughly 150,000 clones, about 83% occurring once. Sample: peripheral blood, taken 28 days after the second AZD1222 dose. These receptors originate from an adult who received the AZD1222 COVID-19 vaccine.

The chain recombines TRBV3-1 (or the pseudogene TRBV3-2) with TRBJ2-2; D is unclear. The CDR3 is 10 amino acids. V lost 8 bases and J lost 7, with 5 bases in between. Germline CDR1 LGHDT, CDR2 YNNKEL (reference sequence). The CDR3 DNA is TGTGCCAGCTCGGACGGGGAGCTGTTTTTT. Its translation is CASSDGELFF.

The CDR3 DNA reads as TGTGCCAGCAGCCGGGACAGGGTGTGGACTGAAGCTTTCTTT. It is translated as CASSRDRVWTEAFF. V is TRBV21-1 and J is TRBJ1-1; no DNA check was done on the table's D call, TRBD1. TRBV21-1 is deemed a pseudogene. CDR3 size: 14 residues.

The genes are TRBV10-3 and TRBJ1-1, with D possibly TRBD1 on 5 matching bases. Trimming took off 2 bases at V and 6 bases at J, with 19 bases between the two ends. CDR1 is ENHRY and CDR2 is SYGVKD in the germline V gene. The CDR3 totals 16 residues. CDR3 in amino acids: CAISEIGGGGDAEAFF. DNA for the CDR3: TGTGCCATCAGTGAGATAGGAGGTGGGGGGGACGCTGAAGCTTTCTTT.

The chain joins TRBV13 to TRBJ2-4; 7 nucleotides line up with TRBD2. The trim removed 2 bases at V and 2 bases at J, leaving 3 bases unmatched. CDR3 length equals 15 residues. Germline CDR1 reads PRHDT; CDR2 reads FYEKMQ (reference sequence). The CDR3 loop reads CASSLFGRSKNIQYF. The CDR3 region has the DNA TGTGCCAGCAGCTTATTCGGGAGGTCCAAAAACATTCAGTACTTC.

This clone occurred once. This chain joins TRBV6-5 and TRBJ1-5; 8 bases match TRBD1. Germline values: CDR1 MNHEY, CDR2 SVGAGI. This CDR3 has 15 amino acids. Germline trimming cut 6 bases from V and 0 bases from J; bases unmatched to any gene: 4. The CDR3, as DNA: TGTGCCAGCAGAGGGGACAGGAATAGCAATCAGCCCCAGCATTTT. It codes for CASRGDRNSNQPQHF.

The CDR3 DNA follows: TGCAGCGTTCTGACAGGGGGCGGGTACACTGAAGCTTTCTTT. Its protein is CSVLTGGGYTEAFF. The chain uses TRBV29-1 and TRBJ1-1, with TRBD1 identical over 10 bases. Germline V gene sequence: CDR1 SQVTM, CDR2 ANQGSEA. The V and J ends lost 5 bases and 3 bases, in that order; junction bases with no gene match: 6. This CDR3 spans 14 amino acids.

The count of this clone is one. The gene calls are TRBV19 and TRBJ2-7; no reliable D call. With 6 bases removed from V and 0 bases from J, the gap between germline ends came to 9 bases. The germline CDR1 and CDR2 sequences are LNHDA and SQIVND (reference sequence). CDR3 length: 13 amino acids. In DNA form, the CDR3 reads TGTGCCAGTAGGCTGGCAAGCTCCTACGAGCAGTACTTC. The encoded protein is CASRLASSYEQYF.

DNA of the CDR3: TGTGCCAGCAGCGTAGGAATTGAAGCTTTCTTT. Protein sequence: CASSVGIEAFF. The rearrangement uses TRBV25-1 and TRBJ1-1; D is unclear. The CDR3 is made up of 11 amino acids. V lost 6 bases to trimming and J lost 7 bases, with 9 bases between them. Germline loops: CDR1 MGHDK, CDR2 SYGVNS.

The chain recombines TRBV9 with TRBJ2-7; TRBD2 agrees at 8 bases. Germline V gene lookup returns CDR1 SGDLS and CDR2 YYNGEE. Trimming cost V 0 bases and J 2 bases; bases outside gene matches: 1. The CDR3 covers 14 residues. CDR3 loop: CASSVDGGAYEQYF. CDR3 nucleotides: TGTGCCAGCAGCGTAGACGGGGGGGCCTACGAGCAGTACTTC. Using reference TRBV9 and TRBJ2-7 for the parts outside the CDR3, the full variable domain is DSGVTQTPKHLITATGQRVTLRCSPRSGDLSVYWYQQSLDQGLQFLIQYYNGEERAKGNILERFSAQQFPDLHSELNLSSLELGDSALYFCASSVDGGAYEQYFGPGTRLTVT.

A few counts support this clone. V is TRBV10-3 and J is TRBJ2-2; D is undetermined. CDR3 length equals 14 residues. Trimming cost V 11 bases and J 1 base, with 14 bases left between them. The germline CDR1 and CDR2 sequences are ENHRY and SYGVKD. This CDR3 reads CALRPALNTGELFF. The CDR3 region has the DNA TGTGCCCTAAGACCCGCTTTGAACACCGGGGAGCTGTTTTTT.

This clone occurred a few times. The V and J genes are TRBV7-8 and TRBJ1-2, with 7 positions matching TRBD1. After removal of 5 bases from V and 4 bases from J, the junction contained 7 bases not matched to a gene. This CDR3 comprises 14 residues. Germline-derived CDR1 and CDR2 are SGHVS and FQNEAQ. The DNA of the CDR3 is TGTGCCAGCAGCCCCGGGACAGAAGTCTATGGCTACACCTTC. It codes for CASSPGTEVYGYTF. Supplemented by reference TRBV7-8 and TRBJ1-2, the full variable domain reads GAGVSQSPRYKVAKRGQDVALRCDPISGHVSLFWYQQALGQGPEFLTYFQNEAQLDKSGLPSDRFFAERPEGSVSTLKIQRTQQEDSAVYLCASSPGTEVYGYTFGSGTRLTVV.

The J gene is TRBJ2-3, the V gene TRBV4-3, with D hard to call. Germline V gene data show CDR1 as LGHNA and CDR2 as YSLEER. The CDR3 runs 13 residues. With 2 bases removed from V and 3 bases from J, the gap between germline ends came to 6 bases. The CDR3: CASSQRSTDTQYF. In DNA form, the CDR3 reads TGCGCCAGCAGCCAACGTAGTACAGATACGCAGTATTTT.

The chain has TRBV5-1 and TRBJ1-2; TRBD1 matches 7 bases. This CDR3 region has 16 residues. Unmatched junction bases numbered 10, after V lost 3 bases and J lost 2 bases. Germline V lookup: CDR1 SGHRS, CDR2 YFSETQ. The CDR3 bases are TGCGCCAGCAGCTCCCCCAGGGGGGGCGGCAACTATGGCTACACCTTC. Its translation is CASSSPRGGGNYGYTF.

The V and J genes are TRBV13 and TRBJ1-6, with D maybe TRBD1 (5 bases). CDR1 PRHDT and CDR2 FYEKMQ come from the germline V gene (reference sequence). Trimming cost V 5 bases and J 7 bases, with 18 bases left between them. This CDR3 comprises 16 residues. The CDR3 DNA sequence: TGTGCCAGCAGCACCCCAGGGCCCACCGGCAATTCACCCCTCCACTTT. Residues: CASSTPGPTGNSPLHF.

The rearrangement joins TRBV5-1 to TRBJ1-1; D is unclear. Germline-derived CDR1 and CDR2 are SGHRS and YFSETQ. This CDR3 has 11 amino acids. Trimming left V 5 bases short and J 0 bases short, with 2 bases between. In DNA form, the CDR3 reads TGCGCCAGCAGAATGAACACTGAAGCTTTCTTT. It specifies CASRMNTEAFF.

This clone was seen just once. The chain has TRBV18 and TRBJ2-7; 9 bases map to TRBD1. This CDR3 is 14 amino acids long. Germline V CDR1 and CDR2: KGHSH, LQKENI. J lost 6 bases, V lost 2 bases, and 5 bases had no gene match. The CDR3 coding sequence is TGTGCCAGCTCACCAGCACAGGGGGCTGTCGAGCAGTACTTC. Its translation is CASSPAQGAVEQYF.

The chain joins TRBV3-1 (or the pseudogene TRBV3-2) to TRBJ2-7; possible D gene TRBD1, 7 bases. Germline V gene sequence: CDR1 LGHDT, CDR2 YNNKEL (reference sequence). V was cut by 6 bases and J by 4 bases, with 13 bases left in between. The CDR3 is made up of 13 amino acids. The CDR3 reads CASRNQGGYEQYF. CDR3 in DNA: TGTGCCAGCAGGAACCAGGGGGGATACGAGCAGTACTTC.

The chain employs TRBV5-5 and TRBJ2-6; 10 positions match TRBD1. There are 18 residues in the CDR3. The ends lost 1 base at V and 2 bases at J; junction bases unmatched: 6. The germline CDR1 and CDR2 sequences are SGHKS and YYEKEE (reference sequence). Here the CDR3 reads CASSLWDRGRTGANVLTF. The CDR3 DNA follows: TGTGCCAGCAGCTTGTGGGACAGGGGAAGAACTGGGGCCAACGTCCTGACTTTC.

This sequence joins TRBV18 and TRBJ2-7; TRBD1 is a possible D gene (6 bases). The CDR3 extends over 14 amino acids. CDR1 KGHSH and CDR2 LQKENI come from the germline V gene. Trimming pared 4 bases from V and 5 bases from J, leaving 15 bases between. Written as DNA, the CDR3 is TGTGCCAGCTCACAACGGACAGTTCCTAACGAGCAGTACTTC. It codes for CASSQRTVPNEQYF. Together with reference TRBV18 and TRBJ2-7, the CDR3 gives the full variable domain: NAGVMQNPRHLVRRRGQEARLRCSPMKGHSHVYWYRQLPEEGLKFMVYLQKENIIDESGMPKERFSAEFPKEGPSILRIQQVVRGDSAAYFCASSQRTVPNEQYFGPGTRLTVT.

The chain employs TRBV5-1 and TRBJ2-7; 9 nucleotides agree with TRBD1. Germline CDR1 SGHRS, CDR2 YFSETQ. Germline trimming cut 4 bases from V and 3 bases from J; bases unmatched to any gene: 8. This CDR3 spans 15 amino acids. The CDR3 nucleotides read TGCGCCAGCAGCCCTCCTACAGGGGGCGACTACGAGCAGTACTTC. This sequence encodes CASSPPTGGDYEQYF.

This clone was detected only once. The chain joins TRBV29-1 to TRBJ1-2; no clear D. In germline, CDR1 is SQVTM, CDR2 ANQGSEA. CDR3 length: 9 amino acids. V shed 4 bases and J shed 7 bases, with 4 bases lying between them. CDR3 nucleotides: TGCAGCGTTGGATTTGGCTACACCTTC. Translated: CSVGFGYTF.

The rearrangement joins TRBV2 to TRBJ2-2; a possible D gene is TRBD1 (6 bases). The ends were cut back, 5 bases at V and 8 bases at J, with 15 bases in the middle. The germline V gene has CDR1 SNHLY and CDR2 FYNNEI. The CDR3 totals 14 residues. The CDR3 bases are TGTGCCAGCAGTTTGGACAGAGGCTTGGGGGAGCTGTTTTTT. Its translation: CASSLDRGLGELFF.

The chain couples TRBV3-1 (or the pseudogene TRBV3-2) to TRBJ2-7, with 10 positions matching TRBD2. Germline V gene lookup returns CDR1 LGHDT and CDR2 YNNKEL (reference sequence). V was pared by 3 bases and J by 0 bases, with 8 bases of the junction left unmatched. CDR3 size: 17 residues. CDR3 amino acids: CASSHLSSGGSSYEQYF. As DNA, the CDR3 is TGTGCCAGCAGCCACCTCTCTAGCGGGGGAAGCTCCTACGAGCAGTACTTC.

The rearrangement joins TRBV18 to TRBJ2-1; TRBD2 matches at 11 bases. The CDR3 is made up of 15 amino acids. The V segment lost 4 bases and the J segment 5 bases; nucleotides outside the gene matches: 4. Germline CDR1 KGHSH, CDR2 LQKENI. CDR3 bases: TGTGCCAGCTCACAACTAGCGGGGGCTAACAATGAGCAGTTCTTC. It specifies CASSQLAGANNEQFF.

The genes are TRBV27 and TRBJ2-2; D unresolved. Germline CDR1 MNHEY, CDR2 SMNVEV (reference sequence). The length of the CDR3 is 13 residues. Trimming took 5 bases from V and 0 from J, leaving 4 bases between them. The DNA of the CDR3 is TGTGCCAGCAGTCCCCCGAACACCGGGGAGCTGTTTTTT. Translated, it gives CASSPPNTGELFF.

The chain links TRBV23-1 to TRBJ1-5; 7 bases agree with TRBD1. TRBV23-1 is filed as an ORF, its function uncertain. V shed 4 bases and J 11 bases; nucleotides not matched to a gene: 14. The CDR3 totals 15 residues. CDR3 in amino acids: CASSRYLSAGGTQHF. CDR3 nucleotide sequence: TGCGCCAGCAGTCGCTACTTGTCGGCAGGGGGTACCCAGCATTTT.

The chain has TRBV19 and TRBJ2-3; unclear D gene. V was pared by 3 bases and J by 4 bases, with 14 bases between. The V gene's germline CDR1 is LNHDA and CDR2 SQIVND (reference sequence). The CDR3 extends over 15 amino acids. The CDR3 nucleotides are TGTGCCAGTAGTATCACGGCCCGTCAAGCAGATACGCAGTATTTT. Protein product: CASSITARQADTQYF.

This rearrangement joins TRBV6-6 to TRBJ1-1; 7 bases fit TRBD1. CDR1 is MNHNY and CDR2 is SVGAGI in the germline V gene (reference sequence). Trimming removed 5 bases from V and 7 bases from J; junction bases left unmatched: 10. The CDR3 totals 14 residues. CDR3 residues: CASSPGTAGGEAFF. CDR3 sequence (DNA): TGTGCCAGCAGTCCCGGGACAGCCGGTGGTGAAGCTTTCTTT.